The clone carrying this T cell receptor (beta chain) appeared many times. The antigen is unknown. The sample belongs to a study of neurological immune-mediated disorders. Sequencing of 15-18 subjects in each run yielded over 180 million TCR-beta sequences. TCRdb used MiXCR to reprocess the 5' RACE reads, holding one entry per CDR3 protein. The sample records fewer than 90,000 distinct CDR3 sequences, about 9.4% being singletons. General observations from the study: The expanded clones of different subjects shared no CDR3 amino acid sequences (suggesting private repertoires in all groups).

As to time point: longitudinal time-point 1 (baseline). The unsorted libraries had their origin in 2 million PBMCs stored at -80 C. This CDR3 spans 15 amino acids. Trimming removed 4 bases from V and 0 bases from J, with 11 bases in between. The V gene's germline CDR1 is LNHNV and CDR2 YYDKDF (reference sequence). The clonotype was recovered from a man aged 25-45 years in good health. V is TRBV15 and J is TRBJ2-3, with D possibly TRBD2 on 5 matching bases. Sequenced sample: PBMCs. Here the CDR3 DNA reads TGTGCCACCAGCAAGAAACGGGATAGCACAGATACGCAGTATTTT. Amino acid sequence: CATSKKRDSTDTQYF. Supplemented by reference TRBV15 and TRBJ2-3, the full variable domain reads DAMVIQNPRYQVTQFGKPVTLSCSQTLNHNVMYWYQQKSSQAPKLLFHYYDKDFNNEADTPDNFQSRRPNTSFCFLDIRSPGLGDTAMYLCATSKKRDSTDTQYFGPGTRLTVL.